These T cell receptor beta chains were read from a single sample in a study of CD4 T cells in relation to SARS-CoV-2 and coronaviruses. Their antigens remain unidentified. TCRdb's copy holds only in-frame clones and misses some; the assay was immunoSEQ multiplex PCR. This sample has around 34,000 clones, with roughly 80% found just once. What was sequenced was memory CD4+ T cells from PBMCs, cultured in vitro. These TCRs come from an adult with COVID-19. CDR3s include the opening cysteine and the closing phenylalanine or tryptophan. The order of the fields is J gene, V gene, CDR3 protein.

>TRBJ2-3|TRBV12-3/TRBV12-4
CANGRPSTDTQYF
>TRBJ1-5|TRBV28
CASSRRGWDQPQHF
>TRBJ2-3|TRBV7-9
CASSLGVIDTQYF
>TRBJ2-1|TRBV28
CASPPVRTGAYNEQFF
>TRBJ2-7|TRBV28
CASSFRDRYYEQYF
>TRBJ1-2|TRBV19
CASSRGRLGVTGYTF
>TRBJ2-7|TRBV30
CAWKSIRGGGAYEQYF
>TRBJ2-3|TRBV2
CASSLGVREGPTQYF
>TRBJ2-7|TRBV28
CASTEGQGAREQYF
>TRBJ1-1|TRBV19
CASITPGRRDTEAFF
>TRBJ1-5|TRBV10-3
CAISESQSGLGNQPQHF
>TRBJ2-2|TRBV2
CASRVAGGTGELFF
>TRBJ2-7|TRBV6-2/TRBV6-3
CASSYSPKTSGRAYEQYF
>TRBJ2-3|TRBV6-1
CASSEALEIDTQYF
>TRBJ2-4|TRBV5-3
CARTHGAGYAKNIQYF
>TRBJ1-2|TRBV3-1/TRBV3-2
CASSLTFGAYTF
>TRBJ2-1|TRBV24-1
CATSDWGSGREVEQFF
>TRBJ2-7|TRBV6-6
CASSYLPGPTDEQYF
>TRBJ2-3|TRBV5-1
CASSPRPGQGARSTQYF
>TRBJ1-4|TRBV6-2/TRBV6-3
CASSYTFRDRAQEEKLFF
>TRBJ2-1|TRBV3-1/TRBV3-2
CASSQDRLAGGNEQFF
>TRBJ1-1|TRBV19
CASSIGEVTFF
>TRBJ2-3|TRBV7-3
CASSSGSDTQYF
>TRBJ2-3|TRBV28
CASSPQGLGTDTQYF
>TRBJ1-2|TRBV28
CASSFGKANYGYTF
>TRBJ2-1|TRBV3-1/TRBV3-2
CASSQDFGGSANEQFF
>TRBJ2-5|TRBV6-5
CASSHAGTQYF
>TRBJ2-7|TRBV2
CASRLGSYEQYF
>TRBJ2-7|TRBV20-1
CSARVLGRQYF
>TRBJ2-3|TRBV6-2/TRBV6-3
CASSQAQPHRYTQYF
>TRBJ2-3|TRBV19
CASSTRTGATTDTQYF
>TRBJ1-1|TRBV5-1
CASSKNRGPEAFF
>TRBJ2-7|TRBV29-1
CSVGPGSDRSYEQYF
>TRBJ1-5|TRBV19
CASSIEGQGRQPQHF
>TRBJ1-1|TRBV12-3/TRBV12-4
CASSREESTEAFF
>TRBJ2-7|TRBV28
CASSLRARNEQYF
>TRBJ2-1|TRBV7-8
CASSLGRANEQFF
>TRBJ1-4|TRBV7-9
CASSWGNEKLFF
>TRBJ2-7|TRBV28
CASSLPGGLYEQYF
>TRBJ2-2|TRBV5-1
CASSFAEDTGELFF
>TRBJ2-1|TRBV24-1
CATSSQSSYNEQFF
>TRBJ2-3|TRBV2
CASSEAGSGALGSDTQYF
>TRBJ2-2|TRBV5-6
CASSLISGRGNTGELFF
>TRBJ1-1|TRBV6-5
CASTRQTNTEAFF
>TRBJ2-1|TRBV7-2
CASSLLQSNNEQFF
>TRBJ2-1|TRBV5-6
CASSFWREGAYNEQFF